This TCR beta chain was documented in a study of blood T cell repertoires in COVID-19. Overall study context: Donors in the United States, Italy and Spain gave samples during acute or convalescent COVID-19.

The study recruited people aged about 18 to 95 years across about two dozen US areas. Donors in Cohort 3 who had recovered were those with two negative PCRs, healthcare professional clearance, or resolution of their symptoms. Original data processing: Amplification of reference gene primers provided the estimated nucleated cell counts. The data were produced by immunoSEQ multiplex PCR, yet TCRdb's version contains in-frame clones alone and is incomplete. V and J calls and clone size come straight from that table; D and trimming were deduced from the DNA. The repertoire consists of 400,000 or so clones, with around 87% occurring once and the leading ten covering around 1.1%. This CDR3 comprises 18 residues. Trimming took 3 bases from V and 0 from J; bases not matched to a gene: 12. The germline gives CDR1 MGHRA, CDR2 YSYEKL.

The chain combines TRBV4-1 with TRBJ1-2, with 8 bases aligning to TRBD1. Input material: PBMCs or T cells enriched from blood (not recorded which). This clonotype originated in a man aged 25-40 years who had recovered from COVID-19. CDR3 bases: TGCGCCAGCAGCCAGAGAAGGACAGGGAATTCGGCTAACTATGGCTACACCTTC. Its translation is CASSQRRTGNSANYGYTF.